These 31 T cell receptor beta chains share one sample of origin, sequenced in a study of T cell responses to AZD1222 COVID-19 vaccine. Measured with immunoSEQ multiplex PCR; TCRdb has only the in-frame clones, and not every one. The profile shows some 99,000 clones, 88% of them singletons. The starting material was peripheral blood, obtained on day 0 of MenACWY control vaccination. Receptor source: an adult in good health.

This clone was seen a single time. The chain employs TRBV11-2 and TRBJ1-6; 12 nucleotides agree with TRBD1. This CDR3 has 17 residues. CDR1 is SGHAT, CDR2 FQNNGV, per germline. J lost 7 bases, V lost 3 bases, and 7 bases had no gene match. CDR3 nucleotide sequence: TGTGCCAGCAGCTTTTCCGGGACAGGGGGCTGGAATTCACCCCTCCACTTT. Amino acid sequence: CASSFSGTGGWNSPLHF.

The rearrangement uses TRBV19 and TRBJ1-3; no clear D. This CDR3 is 13 amino acids long. Trimming stripped 7 bases from V and 4 bases from J, with 11 bases between. The V gene's germline CDR1 is LNHDA and CDR2 SQIVND (reference sequence). Here the CDR3 DNA reads TGTGCCAGTACCGAGCTACTCGGAAACACCATATATTTT. It specifies CASTELLGNTIYF.

The CDR3 is CASSLSQGSSYEQYF. Written as DNA, the CDR3 is TGTGCCAGCAGTTTATCCCAGGGTAGCTCCTACGAGCAGTACTTC. J is TRBJ2-7 and V is TRBV27; D is perhaps TRBD1 (5 bases). Germline CDR1 and CDR2: MNHEY and SMNVEV (reference sequence). Trimming took off 0 bases at V and 0 bases at J, with 9 bases between the two ends. This CDR3 has 15 amino acids.

The rearrangement uses TRBV7-9 and TRBJ1-2, with 8 bases that match TRBD1. The germline V gene encodes CDR1 SEHNR and CDR2 FQNEAQ (reference sequence). The CDR3 is 15 residues long. Germline trimming cut 5 bases from V and 0 bases from J; bases unmatched to any gene: 5. The CDR3 sequence: CASSPTGGANYGYTF. Here the CDR3 DNA reads TGTGCCAGCAGCCCAACAGGGGGAGCTAACTATGGCTACACCTTC.

The sample holds a few counts of this clone. At one end, the junction sequence differs from germline, possibly due to a read error. The J gene is TRBJ2-1, the V gene TRBV7-3; either TRBD1 or TRBD2 may supply D (5 bases each). The V gene's germline CDR1 is SGHTA and CDR2 FQGTGA. CDR3 length equals 15 residues. In DNA, the CDR3 is TGTGCCAGCAGCATAACTAGGGGATCGTACAATGAGCAGTTCTTC. The encoded protein is CASSITRGSYNEQFF.

This rearrangement joins TRBV12-3 or TRBV12-4 to TRBJ1-2, with D uncertain. V lost 5 bases, J lost 8 bases, and 9 bases lay in between. This CDR3 contains 11 residues. The CDR3 reads CASSRVRGYTF. DNA for the CDR3: TGTGCCAGCAGTCGGGTCCGGGGCTACACCTTC.

The chain joins TRBV24-1 to TRBJ1-4; tentative D call: TRBD1 (5 bases). The CDR3 extends over 13 amino acids. Germline loops: CDR1 KGHDR, CDR2 SFDVKD. V was clipped by 5 bases and J by 7 bases, with 10 bases between them. CDR3 sequence reads: CATSARGGEKLFF. The CDR3 nucleotides read TGTGCCACCAGTGCAAGGGGAGGTGAAAAACTGTTTTTT.

V and J are TRBV25-1 and TRBJ2-5, with D perhaps being TRBD1 or TRBD2 (6 bases each). The CDR3 runs 14 residues. CDR1 and CDR2 (germline): MGHDK, SYGVNS. Trimming stripped 0 bases from V and 5 bases from J, with 10 bases between. CDR3 nucleotide sequence: TGTGCCAGCAGTGAATATACAGGGAGGGAGACCCAGTACTTC. Protein: CASSEYTGRETQYF.

This chain connects TRBV5-1 to TRBJ2-3; D perhaps matches TRBD2 (5 bases). V lost 0 bases, J lost 4 bases, and 21 bases lay in between. CDR1 is SGHRS, CDR2 YFSETQ, per germline. This CDR3 has 18 amino acids. CDR3 amino acids: CASSLASTLGGLPDTQYF. The CDR3 nucleotides are TGCGCCAGCAGCTTGGCATCTACACTAGGTGGTTTGCCAGATACGCAGTATTTT.

The genes are TRBV28 and TRBJ2-2; D could derive from TRBD1 or TRBD2 (5 bases each). V lost 5 bases and J lost 0, with 16 bases in between. This CDR3 has 17 residues. The V gene's germline CDR1 is MDHEN and CDR2 SYDVKM. The CDR3 coding sequence is TGTGCCAGCAGTCTTCATCCTGGGACGGCGAACACCGGGGAGCTGTTTTTT. Translated, it gives CASSLHPGTANTGELFF.

The CDR3: CASSHLMNTEAFF. The CDR3 DNA follows: TGCGCCAGCAGCCACCTCATGAACACTGAAGCTTTCTTT. This sequence joins TRBV4-3 and TRBJ1-1; D not resolved. Trimming pared 3 bases from V and 0 bases from J, leaving 5 bases between. Germline CDR1 reads LGHNA; CDR2 reads YSLEER. The CDR3 has 13 amino acids.

The chain uses TRBV12-3 or TRBV12-4 and TRBJ1-2; 8 nucleotides align to TRBD1. There are 13 residues in the CDR3. J was trimmed by 12 bases and V by 5 bases; bases with no gene match: 11. This CDR3 reads CASSGQGLGVDTF. Written as DNA, the CDR3 is TGTGCCAGCAGTGGACAGGGCCTTGGAGTGGACACCTTC.

This clone was found once. The chain recombines TRBV7-2 with TRBJ1-2, with no clear D. Germline V gives CDR1 SGHTA, CDR2 FQGNSA. The V gene lost 5 bases and the J gene lost 1 base, with 14 bases spanning the gap. The CDR3 has 15 residues. The CDR3 nucleotides are TGTGCCAGCAGCGCCGGGCCTACCATTAACTATGGCTACACCTTC. Translating gives CASSAGPTINYGYTF.

V usage is TRBV6-2 or TRBV6-3 and J usage is TRBJ1-1; D not resolved. The V end was cut by 4 bases, the J end by 5 bases, with 14 bases between. Germline V gene lookup returns CDR1 MNHEY and CDR2 SVGEGT. The CDR3 spans 14 residues. The CDR3 protein is CASSSPALRTEAFF. CDR3 sequence (DNA): TGTGCCAGCAGTTCCCCAGCGCTACGGACTGAAGCTTTCTTT.

This clone was found a few times. V is TRBV18 and J is TRBJ1-1; tentative D call: TRBD1 (5 bases). This CDR3 region has 18 residues. Per the germline V gene, CDR1 is KGHSH and CDR2 is LQKENI. The V and J ends lost 4 bases and 3 bases respectively, with 24 bases between them. CDR3 region: CASSLWGRDHAEYTEAFF. CDR3 nucleotide sequence: TGTGCCAGCTCACTCTGGGGCAGGGACCATGCAGAGTACACTGAAGCTTTCTTT. Based on the CDR3 plus reference TRBV18 and TRBJ1-1, the full variable domain is NAGVMQNPRHLVRRRGQEARLRCSPMKGHSHVYWYRQLPEEGLKFMVYLQKENIIDESGMPKERFSAEFPKEGPSILRIQQVVRGDSAAYFCASSLWGRDHAEYTEAFFGQGTRLTVV.

J is TRBJ1-5 and V is TRBV19; D remains unclear. The V end lost 3 bases, the J end lost 1 base, and 10 bases lay between the germline ends. The CDR3 runs 15 residues. Germline V lookup: CDR1 LNHDA, CDR2 SQIVND (reference sequence). DNA of the CDR3: TGTGCCAGTAGTATTATGCATAACAGCAATCAGCCCCAGCATTTT. It specifies CASSIMHNSNQPQHF.

The genes are TRBV5-4 and TRBJ2-3; 9 positions agree with TRBD1. J was trimmed by 1 base and V by 0 bases; bases with no gene match: 0. Germline CDR1 and CDR2: SGHNT and YYREEE (reference sequence). The CDR3 extends over 15 amino acids. The CDR3 DNA sequence: TGTGCCAGCAGCTTGGGGACAGGGGGCACAGATACGCAGTATTTT. Protein product: CASSLGTGGTDTQYF.

The V and J genes are TRBV6-5 and TRBJ1-4; D might be TRBD1 (5 bases). CDR3 size: 15 residues. Trimming shortened V by 6 bases and J by 3 bases, and 14 bases separated the two germline ends. The V gene's germline CDR1 is MNHEY and CDR2 SVGAGI. The CDR3 protein is CASRGAGGANEKLFF. Written as DNA, the CDR3 is TGTGCCAGCAGAGGGGCAGGTGGAGCTAATGAAAAACTGTTTTTT.

This clone came up once. This chain joins TRBV18 and TRBJ2-1; 8 bases are shared with TRBD1. From germline, CDR1 is KGHSH and CDR2 LQKENI. V lost 4 bases to trimming and J lost 9 bases; unmatched junction nucleotides: 11. This CDR3 is 15 amino acids long. CDR3 sequence: CASSLGQGVSVEQFF. The CDR3, as DNA: TGTGCCAGCTCACTCGGACAGGGCGTTTCAGTTGAGCAGTTCTTC.

The rearrangement links TRBV7-9 to TRBJ2-1; D might be TRBD2 (6 bases). From germline, CDR1 is SEHNR and CDR2 FQNEAQ (reference sequence). Trimming stripped 9 bases from V and 6 bases from J, with 15 bases between. The CDR3 spans 13 residues. CDR3 protein: CASIDGSPNEQFF. CDR3 nucleotides: TGTGCCAGTATCGACGGGAGCCCCAATGAGCAGTTCTTC.

The chain links TRBV7-2 to TRBJ2-2; no clear D. In germline, CDR1 is SGHTA, CDR2 FQGNSA. The V end lost 1 base, the J end lost 2 bases, and 8 bases lay between the germline ends. The CDR3 runs 15 residues. The CDR3 region has the DNA TGTGCCAGCAGCTTAGAAGCGTTAAACACCGGGGAGCTGTTTTTT. Amino acids: CASSLEALNTGELFF.

The CDR3 spells CASKWREEQETQYF. The CDR3 region has the DNA TGCGCCAGCAAATGGCGGGAGGAGCAAGAGACCCAGTACTTC. The J gene is TRBJ2-5, the V gene TRBV5-1, with TRBD2 identical over 8 bases. J lost 2 bases, V lost 6 bases, and 6 bases had no gene match. The germline V gene has CDR1 SGHRS and CDR2 YFSETQ. This CDR3 spans 14 amino acids.

V and J are TRBV28 and TRBJ2-5; D is tentatively TRBD1 or TRBD2 (5 bases each). V lost 8 bases to trimming and J lost 3 bases, with 19 bases between them. Germline V lookup: CDR1 MDHEN, CDR2 SYDVKM. This CDR3 comprises 15 residues. The CDR3 sequence: CASRAYGASKETQYF. CDR3 coding DNA: TGTGCCAGCCGTGCTTACGGGGCCTCAAAAGAGACCCAGTACTTC.

The genes are TRBV10-3 and TRBJ2-7, with D possibly called TRBD1 or TRBD2 (5 bases each). The V and J ends lost 10 bases and 1 base respectively, with 20 bases between them. CDR3 size: 15 residues. Germline CDR1 reads ENHRY; CDR2 reads SYGVKD. This CDR3 is CATTDGHRGSYEQYF. Written as DNA, the CDR3 is TGTGCCACGACGGACGGACACCGAGGGTCCTACGAGCAGTACTTC.

This clone was recorded once. This sequence joins TRBV3-1 (or the pseudogene TRBV3-2) and TRBJ1-3; TRBD1 matches 7 bases. CDR1 LGHDT and CDR2 YNNKEL come from the germline V gene (reference sequence). The CDR3 has 16 amino acids. J gave up 2 bases and V 1 base, and 5 bases lay outside the gene matches. The CDR3 is CASSQVWQGAGNTIYF. For the CDR3, the DNA is TGTGCCAGCAGCCAAGTGTGGCAGGGGGCTGGAAACACCATATATTTT.

The rearrangement links TRBV6-5 to TRBJ2-7; D call uncertain. The CDR3 is 12 amino acids. The germline V gene encodes CDR1 MNHEY and CDR2 SVGAGI. V gave up 4 bases and J gave up 6 bases, with 10 bases separating them. The chain's CDR3 is CASSWVGSEQYF. The CDR3 region has the DNA TGTGCCAGCAGTTGGGTTGGTTCCGAGCAGTACTTC.

The genes are TRBV6-2 or TRBV6-3 and TRBJ1-1; D is possibly TRBD1 (5 bases). Germline CDR1 is MNHEY and CDR2 is SVGEGT. CDR3 size: 11 residues. The ends were cut back, 6 bases at V and 5 bases at J, with 7 bases in the middle. Written as DNA, the CDR3 is TGTGCCAGCAGCCAGGGAACTGAAGCTTTCTTT. Protein sequence: CASSQGTEAFF.

This chain connects TRBV7-2 to TRBJ2-1; TRBD1 is a possible D gene (6 bases). CDR1 is SGHTA and CDR2 is FQGNSA in the germline V gene. V was trimmed by 5 bases and J by 9 bases, leaving 20 bases between them. The CDR3 length is 15 residues. The CDR3 spells CASSPRAGQGSEQFF. For the CDR3, the DNA is TGTGCCAGCAGCCCTCGGGCGGGCCAGGGGAGTGAGCAGTTCTTC. The whole variable domain, remainder taken from reference TRBV7-2 and TRBJ2-1, is GAGVSQSPSNKVTEKGKDVELRCDPISGHTALYWYRQSLGQGLEFLIYFQGNSAPDKSGLPSDRFSAERTGGSVSTLTIQRTQQEDSAVYLCASSPRAGQGSEQFFGPGTRLTVL.

The chain uses TRBV5-6 and TRBJ1-1; D not resolved. In germline, CDR1 is SGHDT, CDR2 YYEEEE. The CDR3 is made up of 13 amino acids. The germline V and J ends were trimmed by 3 bases and 1 base, with 7 bases remaining between them. The CDR3 DNA reads TGTGCCAGCAGCTCCGCCGGGAACACTGAAGCTTTCTTT. Protein sequence: CASSSAGNTEAFF.

V gene TRBV5-1 combines with J gene TRBJ1-6; D uncertain. This CDR3 region has 15 residues. Trimming stripped 4 bases from V and 0 bases from J, with 8 bases between. Per germline, CDR1 SGHRS and CDR2 YFSETQ. The CDR3 sequence: CASSPMSSYNSPLHF. The CDR3 DNA is TGCGCCAGCAGCCCCATGAGCTCCTATAATTCACCCCTCCACTTT.

V gene TRBV19 combines with J gene TRBJ2-2; possible D gene TRBD2, 6 bases. This CDR3 region has 20 residues. Germline V lookup: CDR1 LNHDA, CDR2 SQIVND (reference sequence). V was clipped by 8 bases and J by 0 bases, with 28 bases between them. The CDR3 DNA sequence: TGTGCCAGTGACTCCGGGACGCCGGAACGCGGGACCTCGAACACCGGGGAGCTGTTTTTT. Amino acids: CASDSGTPERGTSNTGELFF.